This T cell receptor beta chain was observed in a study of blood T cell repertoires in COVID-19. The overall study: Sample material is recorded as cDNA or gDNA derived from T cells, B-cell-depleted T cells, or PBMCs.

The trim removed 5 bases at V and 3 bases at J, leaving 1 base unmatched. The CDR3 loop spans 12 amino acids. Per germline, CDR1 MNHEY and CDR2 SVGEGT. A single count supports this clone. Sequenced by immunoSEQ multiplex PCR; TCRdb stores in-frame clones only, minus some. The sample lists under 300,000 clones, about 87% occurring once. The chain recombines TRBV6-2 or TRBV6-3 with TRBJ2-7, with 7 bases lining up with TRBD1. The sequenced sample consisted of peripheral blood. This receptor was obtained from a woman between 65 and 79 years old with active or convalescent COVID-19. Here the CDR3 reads CASSRQGYEQYF. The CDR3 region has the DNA TGTGCCAGCAGTCGACAGGGCTACGAGCAGTACTTC.